This T cell receptor (beta chain) was identified during a study of T-cell reconstitution after alpha-beta-depleted transplantation in children (TCRdb year 2016). About the study as a whole: The study quantitatively tracked T-cell immune reconstitution after TCRalphabeta/CD19-depleted allogeneic hematopoietic cell transplantation in children using TCR repertoire profiling.

This specimen's treatment or condition label, per the study, means: allogeneic hematopoietic cell transplantation with graft depleted of TCRalphabeta T cells and CD19 B cells. TCRalphabeta/CD19-depleted allogeneic hematopoietic cell grafts were given to the transplant recipients, all of whom were children. This clonotype was picked up a small number of times. The antigen it binds to is not known. The record has no base qualities; no much larger clone is one base away. Broad study findings and their caveats: About two months after transplant, the apparently early recovery of alphabetaT-cell counts reportedly depended on just several hundred clones that had expanded rapidly and came from non-depleted graft cells. In some patients, the high TCRbeta diversity seen at day 60 was put down to recipient T cells and intrathymic progenitors that had survived conditioning. Hyperexpanded clone frequencies declined over subsequent months; after one year, T-cell counts and TCRbeta diversity were mostly attributed to newly produced T cells.

Library prep was done by PCR. The data were produced on an Illumina HiSeq 2500. TCR libraries were prepared with molecular barcoding, using unique molecular identifiers to normalize TCRbeta repertoire quantification. In TCRdb, the public reads were trimmed at Q25 with fastp and aligned with MiXCR, with productive beta chains retained. Rows with a matching CDR3 protein are joined into one entry that keeps the most common DNA and genes. The sample table records fewer than 700,000 distinct CDR3 sequences; 10% to 15% of these occur just once. About 2.2% of the sample is taken by the ten largest. Sequenced material: PBMCs, mostly from graft donor cells, taken 360 days after TCRalphabeta/CD19-depleted stem cell transplant. This clonotype originated in a male patient aged 10-17 years who had a stem cell transplant for acute myeloid leukemia, so the T cells may come from the graft donor.

The CDR3 protein is CASSLMAGVGTGELFF. The sequenced DNA: TGTGCCAGCAGCTTAATGGCAGGGGTCGGGACCGGGGAGCTGTTTTTT. This sequence uses TRBV7-3 and TRBJ2-2, and possibly TRBD1, on 6 matching bases. Trimming removed 1 base from V and 5 bases from J, leaving 14 bases between the germline ends. The CDR3, from cysteine to phenylalanine, totals 16 residues. Only CDR3 DNA is held: 48 bases, read in frame from base 1. From the germline V gene, CDR1 is SGHTA and CDR2 is FQGTGA.